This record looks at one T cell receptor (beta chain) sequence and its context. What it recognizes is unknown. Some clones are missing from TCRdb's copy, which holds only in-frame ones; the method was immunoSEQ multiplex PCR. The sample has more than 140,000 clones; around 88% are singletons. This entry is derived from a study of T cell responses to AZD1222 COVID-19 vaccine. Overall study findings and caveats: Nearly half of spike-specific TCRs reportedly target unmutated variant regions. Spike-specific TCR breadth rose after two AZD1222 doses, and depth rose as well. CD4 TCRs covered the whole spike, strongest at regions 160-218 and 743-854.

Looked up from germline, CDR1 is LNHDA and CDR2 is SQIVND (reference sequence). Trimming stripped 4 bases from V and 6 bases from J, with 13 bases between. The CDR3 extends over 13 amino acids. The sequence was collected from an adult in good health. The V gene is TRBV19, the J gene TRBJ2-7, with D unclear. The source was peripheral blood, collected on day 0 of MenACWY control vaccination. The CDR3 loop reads CASSKAHGFEQYF. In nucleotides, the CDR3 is TGTGCCAGTAGTAAGGCCCACGGGTTCGAGCAGTACTTC.